This T cell receptor (beta chain) originates from a study of T-cell reconstitution after alpha-beta-depleted transplantation in children. CDR3 length equals 16 residues. Per the germline V gene, CDR1 is SQVTM and CDR2 is ANQGSEA. Unmatched junction bases numbered 5, after V lost 1 base and J lost 2 bases. Preparing the TCRbeta library involved the use of unique molecular identifiers. TCRdb fed the PCR reads into MiXCR, producing one record per CDR3 protein. The sample holds 700,000 or so distinct CDR3 sequences, roughly 13% seen once. This clonotype was seen a handful of times. Its antigen is not known. The study's findings and limits: Some patients' high day-60 TCRbeta diversity was traced to surviving recipient T cells and thymic progenitors. Reports say that about two months after transplant, the alpha-beta T cells came out of several hundred graft clones that had expanded. Newly made T cells mostly supplied T-cell counts and diversity one year after transplant.

This rearrangement joins TRBV29-1 to TRBJ2-4; 10 nucleotides match TRBD2. The receptor comes from a girl aged 2 to 10 with congenital amegakaryocytic thrombocytopenia, due to receive a stem cell transplant. The sample here was PBMCs, taken before TCRalphabeta/CD19-depleted stem cell transplant. This CDR3 reads CSVEVASGSTKNIQYF. The CDR3, as DNA: TGCAGCGTTGAAGTGGCTAGCGGGAGTACCAAAAACATTCAGTACTTC.